The entry that follows covers one T cell receptor (beta chain) sequence. This clone was detected once. Its binding antigen is unknown. No clone much larger than this one lies a single base away; base qualities are absent. The record originates from a study of beta chain features in type 1 diabetes (dated by TCRdb to about 2018). Context from the whole study: Mean age, gender distribution, total cell number and subset yield did not differ between patients and healthy donors. A total of about 99,000,000 sorted cells were examined across all samples, and RNA yield correlated strongly with the number of cells per subset. In the study, recently diagnosed type 1 diabetes patients and matched healthy donors were compared on the TCRB repertoires of their sorted circulating CD4+ T cell subsets. Whereas all 28 donors provided naive and central memory subsets, regulatory and stem cell-like memory subsets were isolated from just 8 patients and roughly 8 healthy donors.

Points the paper makes about the study in general: Because cDNA was sequenced instead of genomic DNA, activated cells with high expression could be over-represented, although the groups did not differ in activation or CD3 levels. Fewer insertions and more nucleotide deletions at VDJ recombination sites were observed in patients with type 1 diabetes, implying thymic rearrangement abnormalities. Type 1 diabetes patients showed a moderate but significant shortening of TCRB CDR3 length in all four CD4+ subsets. Only small numbers of individuals were included in the HLA sub-analyses, which left unresolved whether HLA type had any influence on TCRB rearrangement. PCR may preferentially amplify shorter templates, but because patient and control samples were amplified and corrected together, any resulting skew would affect both groups equally. Naive, central memory and regulatory TCRB repertoires appeared to be more alike among patients than among healthy donors.

According to the germline V gene, CDR1 reads SNHLY and CDR2 reads FYNNEI. From cysteine to phenylalanine, the CDR3 is 16 amino acids long. Of the read, only the CDR3 DNA is kept; its 48 bases are in frame from base 1. V is pared back by 1 base and J by 3 bases, with 15 bases lying between the germline termini. Each donor gave one peripheral blood draw, roughly 110 mL on average, collected into heparinised tubes. Using a panel that included CD45RO, CCR7, CD25, CD127, CD95 and CD27, naive, central memory, regulatory and stem cell-like memory CD4+ T cells were sorted on a BD FACSAria II. Purity was above 98% for every sorted population. PBMCs were separated immediately by Lymphoprep density gradient centrifugation and were stained directly, without being cultured. To minimize batch effects, samples were stained and sorted in pairs, one healthy donor with one patient per experiment. The entire amount of isolated RNA was reverse transcribed using the High Capacity cDNA Reverse Transcription Kit, so the sequenced TCRB transcripts were expressed ones. Deep immunoSEQ sequencing was performed on naive, central memory and regulatory T cell samples, with an average of roughly 3.3 million total reads per sample. Sorted cells were lysed in RLT buffer and RNA was extracted with DNase-treated RNeasy Micro or Mini kits, depending on cell number. Each cell subset was processed separately to prevent cross-contamination, with patient and healthy donor samples processed together. The immunoSEQ multiplex PCR was used to amplify TCRB sequences from cDNA, yielding 87-bp fragments that span the CDR3 region. Amplicons were sequenced on the Illumina HiSeq platform. In the paper's pipeline: Synthetic template baselines were used to correct PCR bias computationally, reads within Hamming distance 2 were collapsed, and singletons that could not be merged were discarded. Reads were aligned against IMGT so that V, D and J genes, CDR3 length and insertions or deletions at six rearrangement sites could be assigned. Within each subset, clonotype counts were normalized to sorted cell number, after which true diversity and Gini coefficients were computed with the tcR R package. The overlap coefficient, calculated on TCRB nucleotide sequences, was used to measure repertoire sharing. Out-of-frame TCRB sequences from naive cells were analyzed to stand in for the pre-selection repertoire. TCRdb obtained this table from immuneACCESS and retained in-frame rearrangements with V and J assigned. These tables miss some clones; where compared with another copy, unresolved V genes account for less than half of the shortfall, and the remainder is unexplained. V, J and clone size are those of that table, while D and trimming were read from the DNA. For this sample the table gives some 240,000 clones, of which more than 15% were detected only once. The top ten hold 0.08% to 0.095% of the sample.

In this chain, TRBV2 is recombined with TRBJ2-5; the D match is possibly TRBD1 or TRBD2, with 5 bases aligned in each. The sequencing input was naive CD4+ T cells from blood. The sample's cell subset or site label, in plain terms: true naive CD4+ T cells. The origin of this receptor is a man aged 25 to 40 with type 1 diabetes. In nucleotides, the sequence is TGTGCCAGCAGTGAAGAAAGGGGTTTGAGGGAAGAGACCCAGTACTTC. This encodes CASSEERGLREETQYF.